The 4 T cell receptor beta chains in this list originate from one sample, sequenced in a study of glioma-infiltrating T cells after dendritic cell vaccination. Libraries were prepared by immunoSEQ multiplex PCR; TCRdb keeps only in-frame clonotypes and omits some of them. The sample lists about 90,000 clones, 85% occurring once. This specimen consisted of blood, obtained before dendritic cell vaccination. The origin of the receptors is a human donor with glioblastoma.

The chain combines TRBV6-5 with TRBJ1-3; 8 positions agree with TRBD1. Trimming cost V 3 bases and J 2 bases; bases outside gene matches: 6. CDR1 and CDR2 from the germline V gene are MNHEY and SVGAGI. The CDR3 contains 16 residues. This chain's CDR3 is CASSYHTGGAGNTIYF. CDR3 DNA: TGTGCCAGCAGTTATCACACAGGGGGTGCTGGAAACACCATATATTTT.

This sequence joins TRBV7-3 and TRBJ2-2; 10 bases are shared with TRBD2. Per the germline V gene, CDR1 is SGHTA and CDR2 is FQGTGA. CDR3 length: 16 amino acids. V lost 2 bases to trimming and J lost 4 bases; unmatched junction nucleotides: 4. The CDR3 sequence is CASSLSLAGFTGELFF. The DNA for the CDR3 is TGTGCCAGCAGCTTATCACTAGCGGGGTTCACCGGGGAGCTGTTTTTT.

The V gene is TRBV5-1, the J gene TRBJ2-7, with 7 positions matching TRBD1. The CDR3 is 16 residues long. Germline V lookup: CDR1 SGHRS, CDR2 YFSETQ. The V segment lost 0 bases and the J segment 3 bases; nucleotides outside the gene matches: 9. In DNA form, the CDR3 reads TGCGCCAGCAGCTTGGGTGGACAGGATGTGAACTACGAGCAGTACTTC. It is translated as CASSLGGQDVNYEQYF. Full variable domain (remainder filled in from reference TRBV5-1 and TRBJ2-7): KAGVTQTPRYLIKTRGQQVTLSCSPISGHRSVSWYQQTPGQGLQFLFEYFSETQRNKGNFPGRFSGRQFSNSRSEMNVSTLELGDSALYLCASSLGGQDVNYEQYFGPGTRLTVT.

The chain combines TRBV14 with TRBJ2-5; 7 nucleotides align to TRBD1. Losses at the gene ends were 5 bases for V and 5 bases for J; bases not matched to a gene: 11. The CDR3 has 15 amino acids. Germline V gene sequence: CDR1 SGHDN, CDR2 FVKESK. CDR3 region: CASSDDRVSVETQYF. The CDR3 bases are TGTGCCAGCAGCGACGACAGGGTCTCCGTGGAGACCCAGTACTTC.